Following are 26 T cell receptor beta chains from one sample sequenced in a study of T cell repertoires in cytomegalovirus infection. Their recognized antigens are unknown. MiXCR, run by TCRdb on the reads, gives a single entry per CDR3 protein. Of approximately 300,000 distinct CDR3 sequences in the sample, roughly 25% were seen once. The material sequenced was cultured PBMCs, taken from culture after CMV antigen stimulation. These receptor sequences come from a human donor in good health (CMV status not recorded). Some clones in this sample may be carry-over from other donors' samples.

J is TRBJ2-3 and V is TRBV12-3 or TRBV12-4; D gene ambiguous. V was clipped by 4 bases and J by 2 bases, with 10 bases between them. This CDR3 has 14 residues. CDR3 protein: CASSSPPNTDTQYF. For the CDR3, the DNA is TGTGCCAGCAGTTCCCCCCCCAACACAGATACGCAGTATTTT.

This chain uses TRBV20-1 with TRBJ2-1; 7 bases map to TRBD2. V lost 7 bases and J lost 4; bases outside the gene matches: 10. Germline values: CDR1 DFQATT, CDR2 SNEGSKA (reference sequence). The CDR3 runs 14 residues. This CDR3 is CSGAGAGGYNEQFF. CDR3 coding DNA: TGCAGTGGCGCGGGAGCGGGCGGATACAATGAGCAGTTCTTC.

The chain couples TRBV4-3 to TRBJ2-5; D might be TRBD1 (6 bases). V lost 0 bases to trimming and J lost 4 bases, with 12 bases between them. Germline V gene data show CDR1 as LGHNA and CDR2 as YSLEER. This CDR3 is built from 15 residues. In DNA, the CDR3 is TGCGCCAGCAGCCAAGATCTGGTCAGGGGAGAGACCCAGTACTTC. Its protein product is CASSQDLVRGETQYF.

The V call is TRBV5-1, the J call TRBJ2-3, with D perhaps TRBD2 (5 bases). The V end was cut by 0 bases, the J end by 2 bases, with 10 bases between. Germline CDR1 is SGHRS and CDR2 is YFSETQ. The CDR3 consists of 15 residues. The CDR3 region has the DNA TGCGCCAGCAGCTTGGACAGCGGTTACACAGATACGCAGTATTTT. Translation: CASSLDSGYTDTQYF.

The chain employs TRBV28 and TRBJ2-3; the D gene is possibly TRBD2 (5 bases). Deletions cut 3 bases from V and 5 bases from J, with 12 bases between. The length of the CDR3 is 14 residues. Germline-derived CDR1 and CDR2 are MDHEN and SYDVKM. CDR3 nucleotides: TGTGCCAGCAGTTTCTATGGGAGTGAAGATACGCAGTATTTT. This translates into CASSFYGSEDTQYF.

This chain joins TRBV7-9 and TRBJ2-7; D assignment may be TRBD1 or TRBD2 (6 bases each). CDR3 size: 14 residues. V lost 6 bases to trimming and J lost 2 bases, with 14 bases between them. Germline lookup yields CDR1 SEHNR and CDR2 FQNEAQ (reference sequence). In nucleotides, the CDR3 is TGTGCCAGCAGAGTGACGGGGGCCCCCTACGAGCAGTACTTC. Its translation: CASRVTGAPYEQYF.

This chain uses TRBV28 with TRBJ1-2, with 9 nucleotides matching TRBD1. The junction had 12 bases not matched to a gene; V was cut back by 6 bases and J by 4 bases. The CDR3 consists of 16 residues. Per germline, CDR1 MDHEN and CDR2 SYDVKM. CDR3 sequence: CASSLTGTGFGYGYTF. CDR3 bases: TGTGCCAGCAGCCTCACCGGGACAGGGTTCGGCTATGGCTACACCTTC.

The rearrangement uses TRBV7-2 and TRBJ2-2, with D possibly matching TRBD2 (5 bases). V lost 0 bases and J 6 bases, leaving 8 bases between the germline ends. Germline-derived CDR1 and CDR2 are SGHTA and FQGNSA. CDR3 length equals 14 residues. The CDR3 reads CASSLAGGPGELFF. CDR3 sequence (DNA): TGTGCCAGCAGCTTAGCAGGAGGCCCCGGGGAGCTGTTTTTT.

V is TRBV6-1 and J is TRBJ1-2; 10 bases map to TRBD1. CDR1 and CDR2 (germline): MNHNS, SASEGT. J was trimmed by 6 bases and V by 2 bases; bases with no gene match: 6. The CDR3 consists of 15 residues. CDR3 nucleotide sequence: TGTGCCAGCAGTGAATGGGACAGGGGAGAAGATGGCTACACCTTC. Residues: CASSEWDRGEDGYTF.

V is TRBV10-3 and J is TRBJ2-3, with 9 bases aligning to TRBD1. Germline V CDR1 and CDR2: ENHRY, SYGVKD. This CDR3 comprises 15 residues. After removal of 2 bases from V and 5 bases from J, the junction contained 5 bases not matched to a gene. The CDR3 reads CAISEQQGAQDTQYF. In nucleotides, the CDR3 is TGTGCCATCAGTGAGCAACAGGGGGCACAAGATACGCAGTATTTT.

This clonotype was counted between two and nine times. The V gene is TRBV20-1, the J gene TRBJ2-3; a possible D gene is TRBD2 (5 bases). V was shortened by 5 bases and J by 8 bases, with 14 bases between the two germline ends. Germline V gene data show CDR1 as DFQATT and CDR2 as SNEGSKA (reference sequence). The CDR3 runs 12 residues. CDR3 nucleotide sequence: TGCAGTGCTCAGAACCCGGGGAGTACGCAGTATTTT. Encoded protein: CSAQNPGSTQYF.

The chain carries TRBV28 and TRBJ2-5, with 7 nucleotides matching TRBD2. This CDR3 region has 15 residues. The germline V gene encodes CDR1 MDHEN and CDR2 SYDVKM. The V and J ends lost 3 bases and 5 bases, in that order; junction bases with no gene match: 9. CDR3 bases: TGTGCCAGCAGTTTGGGGAGGGTTGTAGGCGAGACCCAGTACTTC. Amino acid sequence: CASSLGRVVGETQYF.

V gene TRBV30 combines with J gene TRBJ2-3, with unresolved D. V dropped 3 bases and J dropped 2 bases, with 9 bases sitting between them. Germline assignment: CDR1 GTSNPN and CDR2 SVGIG (reference sequence). There are 13 residues in the CDR3. The CDR3 bases are TGTGCCTGGAGCCCCGGCGTCACAGATACGCAGTATTTT. This gives the protein CAWSPGVTDTQYF.

This clonotype was seen repeatedly, ten times or more. J is TRBJ2-1 and V is TRBV7-2; D possibly corresponds to TRBD2 (5 bases). Germline V gene data show CDR1 as SGHTA and CDR2 as FQGNSA. V lost 5 bases, J lost 6 bases, and 14 bases lay in between. The CDR3 totals 14 residues. The CDR3: CASSPEVARNEQFF. DNA of the CDR3: TGTGCCAGCAGCCCGGAGGTAGCCCGCAATGAGCAGTTCTTC.

This clonotype was seen a few times. The genes are TRBV12-3 or TRBV12-4 and TRBJ1-1; D gene uncertain. This CDR3 has 13 amino acids. V lost 6 bases, J lost 1 base, and 9 bases lay in between. The CDR3: CASSLPGNTEAFF. CDR3 bases: TGTGCCAGCAGCTTGCCTGGGAACACTGAAGCTTTCTTT.

This clonotype was seen only a few times. The rearrangement uses TRBV18 and TRBJ2-3; D may match TRBD1 or TRBD2 (5 bases each). This CDR3 has 16 residues. CDR1 is KGHSH and CDR2 is LQKENI in the germline V gene. V gave up 4 bases and J gave up 2 bases, with 16 bases separating them. This CDR3 reads CASSRDGSGTTDTQYF. The DNA of the CDR3 is TGTGCCAGCTCACGAGATGGGTCGGGGACCACAGATACGCAGTATTTT.

Only a few counts were recorded for this clonotype. The chain recombines TRBV10-3 with TRBJ2-1; no clear D. This CDR3 region has 14 residues. V was trimmed by 2 bases and J by 3 bases, leaving 8 bases between them. The germline V gene has CDR1 ENHRY and CDR2 SYGVKD. The CDR3 DNA follows: TGTGCCATCAGTGAGGACACGCTCTACAATGAGCAGTTCTTC. Its protein is CAISEDTLYNEQFF.

This clonotype was counted a few times. J is TRBJ2-5 and V is TRBV27; 7 bases map to TRBD1. From germline, CDR1 is MNHEY and CDR2 SMNVEV (reference sequence). The CDR3 runs 18 residues. The junction had 22 bases not matched to a gene; V was cut back by 6 bases and J by 6 bases. The CDR3 here is CASSRFVANPQGKKTQYF. Written as DNA, the CDR3 is TGTGCCAGCAGCCGATTCGTAGCAAATCCACAGGGGAAGAAGACCCAGTACTTC.

There are a few counts of this clonotype. The chain recombines TRBV6-5 with TRBJ2-7; D unclear. The CDR3 consists of 15 residues. Germline V lookup: CDR1 MNHEY, CDR2 SVGAGI. Trimming cost V 6 bases and J 4 bases, with 19 bases left between them. CDR3 amino acids: CASSPIKHPDYEQYV. The CDR3 DNA is TGTGCCAGCAGCCCCATAAAGCACCCCGATTACGAGCAGTACGTC.

This chain links TRBV20-1 with TRBJ2-5; TRBD2 is a possible D gene (6 bases). From germline, CDR1 is DFQATT and CDR2 SNEGSKA (reference sequence). Trimming removed 5 bases at V and 0 bases at J, with 10 bases between. There are 13 residues in the CDR3. CDR3 loop: CSAGGTYQETQYF. CDR3 sequence (DNA): TGCAGTGCTGGGGGGACTTACCAAGAGACCCAGTACTTC.

This clonotype has more than one count but fewer than ten. CDR3 region: CASRDKGQGNYGYTF. The CDR3 DNA reads TGTGCCAGTAGGGACAAAGGACAGGGGAACTATGGCTACACCTTC. This chain joins TRBV19 and TRBJ1-2, with TRBD1 identical over 9 bases. The CDR3 consists of 15 residues. Germline V CDR1 and CDR2: LNHDA, SQIVND (reference sequence). Unmatched junction bases numbered 7, after V lost 6 bases and J lost 2 bases.

This sequence joins TRBV6-4 and TRBJ1-2, with 7 bases lining up with TRBD1. V trimming: 0 bases; J trimming: 0 bases; junction bases outside the gene matches: 4. There are 16 residues in the CDR3. Germline CDR1 reads MRHNA; CDR2 reads SNTAGT. Here the CDR3 reads CASSDSSRGTNYGYTF. CDR3 DNA sequence: TGTGCCAGCAGTGACTCGAGCAGGGGGACTAACTATGGCTACACCTTC.

This clonotype has more than one count but fewer than ten. This chain connects TRBV12-3 or TRBV12-4 to TRBJ2-1, with 11 bases lining up with TRBD2. Germline trimming cut 6 bases from V and 7 bases from J; bases unmatched to any gene: 8. CDR3 length equals 15 residues. CDR3: CASRSSGRGRNEQFF. CDR3 coding DNA: TGTGCCAGCAGGAGTAGCGGGAGGGGGAGGAATGAGCAGTTCTTC.

This clonotype was picked up a small number of times. The chain joins TRBV7-2 to TRBJ1-5, with a weak D call TRBD1 (6 bases). The CDR3 spans 15 residues. Between the trimmed V and J ends, which lost 5 bases and 3 bases, there was a span of 14 bases. Germline V lookup: CDR1 SGHTA, CDR2 FQGNSA. CDR3 protein: CASSPGGGPNQPQHF. The CDR3 bases are TGTGCCAGCAGCCCCGGGGGGGGCCCCAATCAGCCCCAGCATTTT.

The chain recombines TRBV20-1 with TRBJ2-3, with 12 bases lining up with TRBD2. The CDR3 is made up of 17 amino acids. CDR1 DFQATT and CDR2 SNEGSKA come from the germline V gene (reference sequence). V was pared by 3 bases and J by 1 base, with 8 bases of the junction left unmatched. CDR3 nucleotides: TGCAGTGCTAGTTCTAGCGGGAGGGGGATTGGCACAGATACGCAGTATTTT. Amino acids: CSASSSGRGIGTDTQYF.

In this sample, this clonotype turned up a few times. The rearrangement uses TRBV24-1 and TRBJ2-5; unclear D gene. Between the trimmed V and J ends, which lost 3 bases and 1 base, there was a span of 5 bases. CDR3 length equals 13 residues. Germline V gene sequence: CDR1 KGHDR, CDR2 SFDVKD. CDR3 protein: CATSDGVQETQYF. The CDR3 DNA reads as TGTGCCACCAGTGATGGGGTCCAAGAGACCCAGTACTTC.